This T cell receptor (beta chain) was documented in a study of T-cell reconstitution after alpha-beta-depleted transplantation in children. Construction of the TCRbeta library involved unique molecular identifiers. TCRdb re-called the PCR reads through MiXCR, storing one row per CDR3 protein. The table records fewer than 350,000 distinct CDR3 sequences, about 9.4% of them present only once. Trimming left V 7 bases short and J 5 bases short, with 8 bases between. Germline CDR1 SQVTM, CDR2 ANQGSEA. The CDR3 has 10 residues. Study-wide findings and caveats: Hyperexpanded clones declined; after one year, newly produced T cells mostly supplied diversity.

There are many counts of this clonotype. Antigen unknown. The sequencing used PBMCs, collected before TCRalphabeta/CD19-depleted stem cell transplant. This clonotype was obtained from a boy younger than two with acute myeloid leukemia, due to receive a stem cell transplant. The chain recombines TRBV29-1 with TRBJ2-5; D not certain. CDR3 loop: CSARIETQYF. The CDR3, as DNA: TGCAGCGCTAGGATCGAGACCCAGTACTTC.